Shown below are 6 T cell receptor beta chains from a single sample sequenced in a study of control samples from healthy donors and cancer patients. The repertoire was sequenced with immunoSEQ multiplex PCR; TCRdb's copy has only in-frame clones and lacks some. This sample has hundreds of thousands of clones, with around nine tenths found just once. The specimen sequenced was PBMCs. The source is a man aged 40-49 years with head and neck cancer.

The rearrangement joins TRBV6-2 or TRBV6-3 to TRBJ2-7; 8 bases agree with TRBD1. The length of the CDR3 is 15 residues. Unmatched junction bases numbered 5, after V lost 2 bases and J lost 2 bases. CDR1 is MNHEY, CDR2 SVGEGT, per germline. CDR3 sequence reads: CASSYGTGSTYEQYF. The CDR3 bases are TGTGCCAGCAGTTACGGGACAGGATCCACCTACGAGCAGTACTTC.

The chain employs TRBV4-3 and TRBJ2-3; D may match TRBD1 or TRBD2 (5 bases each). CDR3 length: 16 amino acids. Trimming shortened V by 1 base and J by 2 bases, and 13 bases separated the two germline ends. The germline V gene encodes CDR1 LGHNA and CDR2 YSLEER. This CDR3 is CASSQGPGGYTDTQYF. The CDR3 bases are TGCGCCAGCAGCCAAGGACCTGGGGGATACACAGATACGCAGTATTTT.

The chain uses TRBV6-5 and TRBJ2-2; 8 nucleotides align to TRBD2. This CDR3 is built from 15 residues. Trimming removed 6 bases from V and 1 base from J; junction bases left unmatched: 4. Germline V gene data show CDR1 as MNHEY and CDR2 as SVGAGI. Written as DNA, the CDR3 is TGTGCCAGCAGCGCAGGGACTAGGAACACCGGGGAGCTGTTTTTT. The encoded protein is CASSAGTRNTGELFF.

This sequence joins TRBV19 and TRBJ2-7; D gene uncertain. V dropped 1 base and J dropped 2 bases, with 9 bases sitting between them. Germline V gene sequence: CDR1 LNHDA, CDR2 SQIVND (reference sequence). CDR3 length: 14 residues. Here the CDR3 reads CASSIGDETYEQYF. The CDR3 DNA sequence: TGTGCCAGTAGTATAGGTGACGAAACCTACGAGCAGTACTTC. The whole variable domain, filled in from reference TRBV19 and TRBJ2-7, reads DGGITQSPKYLFRKEGQNVTLSCEQNLNHDAMYWYRQDPGQGLRLIYYSQIVNDFQKGDIAEGYSVSREKKESFPLTVTSAQKNPTAFYLCASSIGDETYEQYFGPGTRLTVT.

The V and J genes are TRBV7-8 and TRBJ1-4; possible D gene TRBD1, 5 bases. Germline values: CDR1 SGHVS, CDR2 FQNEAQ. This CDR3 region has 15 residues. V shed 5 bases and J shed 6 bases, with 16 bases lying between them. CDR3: CASSPTSGFYEKLFF. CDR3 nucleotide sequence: TGTGCCAGCAGCCCGACCTCAGGGTTTTATGAAAAACTGTTTTTT. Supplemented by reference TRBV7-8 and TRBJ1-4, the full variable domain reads GAGVSQSPRYKVAKRGQDVALRCDPISGHVSLFWYQQALGQGPEFLTYFQNEAQLDKSGLPSDRFFAERPEGSVSTLKIQRTQQEDSAVYLCASSPTSGFYEKLFFGSGTQLSVL.

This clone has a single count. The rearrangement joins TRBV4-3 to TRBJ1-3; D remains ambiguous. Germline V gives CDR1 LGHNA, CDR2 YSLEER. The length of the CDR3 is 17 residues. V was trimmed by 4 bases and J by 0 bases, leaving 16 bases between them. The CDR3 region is CASSPTNRAISGNTIYF. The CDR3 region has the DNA TGCGCCAGCAGCCCAACGAACCGGGCTATCTCTGGAAACACCATATATTTT.